This TCR beta chain was identified in a study of T cell responses to AZD1222 COVID-19 vaccine. Study results and caveats: With dominance at 160-218 and 743-854, vaccine-associated CD4 TCRs spanned spike. There were repertoire samples only from the period after the peak T cell response. White British people made up most donors, females outnumbered males, and clonal diversity was possibly underestimated.

CDR1 and CDR2 (germline): SGHTA, FQGNSA. V lost 5 bases, J lost 0 bases, and 17 bases lay in between. This CDR3 spans 17 amino acids. To note about this clone: What it binds is not known.

Assay: immunoSEQ multiplex PCR; the TCRdb copy retains only in-frame clones and omits some. The repertoire holds approximately 150,000 clones, with 92% as singletons. This sequence was found in an adult in good health. V usage is TRBV7-2 and J usage is TRBJ1-3; D not resolved. This material consisted of peripheral blood, taken on day 0 of AZD1222 vaccination. The CDR3 loop reads CASSLPAAGTSGNTIYF. CDR3 DNA: TGTGCCAGCAGCCTCCCAGCGGCAGGCACCTCTGGAAACACCATATATTTT.